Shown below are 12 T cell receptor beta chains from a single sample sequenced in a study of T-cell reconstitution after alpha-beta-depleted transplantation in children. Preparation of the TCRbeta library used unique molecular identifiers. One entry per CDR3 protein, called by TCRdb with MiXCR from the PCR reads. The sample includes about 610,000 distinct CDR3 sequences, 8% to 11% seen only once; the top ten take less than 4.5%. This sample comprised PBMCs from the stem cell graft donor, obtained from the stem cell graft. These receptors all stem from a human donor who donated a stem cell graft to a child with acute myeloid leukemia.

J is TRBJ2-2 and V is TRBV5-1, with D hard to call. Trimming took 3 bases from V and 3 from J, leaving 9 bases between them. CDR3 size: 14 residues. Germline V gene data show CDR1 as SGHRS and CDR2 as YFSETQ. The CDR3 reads CASSSITDTGELFF. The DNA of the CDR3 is TGCGCCAGCAGCTCAATAACGGACACCGGGGAGCTGTTTTTT.

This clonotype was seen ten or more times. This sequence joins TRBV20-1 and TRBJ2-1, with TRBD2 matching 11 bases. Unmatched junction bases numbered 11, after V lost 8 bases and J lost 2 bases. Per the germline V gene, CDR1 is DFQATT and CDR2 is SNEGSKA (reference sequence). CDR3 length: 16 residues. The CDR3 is CSPATSGKGTYNEQFF. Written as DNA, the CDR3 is TGCAGTCCCGCGACTAGCGGGAAGGGCACCTACAATGAGCAGTTCTTC.

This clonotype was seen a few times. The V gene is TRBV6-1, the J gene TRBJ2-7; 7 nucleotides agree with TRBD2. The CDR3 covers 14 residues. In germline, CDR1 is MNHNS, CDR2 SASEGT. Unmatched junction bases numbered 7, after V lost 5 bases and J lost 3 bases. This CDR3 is CASSKLAKSYEQYF. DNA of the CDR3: TGTGCCAGCAGTAAACTAGCGAAAAGCTACGAGCAGTACTTC.

The CDR3 bases are TGTGCCAGCGGCCCGCAGAACACTGAAGCTTTCTTT. This sequence encodes CASGPQNTEAFF. The chain links TRBV6-1 to TRBJ1-1; the D is unclear. CDR3 size: 12 residues. In germline, CDR1 is MNHNS, CDR2 SASEGT. V was cut by 8 bases and J by 1 base, with 8 bases left in between.

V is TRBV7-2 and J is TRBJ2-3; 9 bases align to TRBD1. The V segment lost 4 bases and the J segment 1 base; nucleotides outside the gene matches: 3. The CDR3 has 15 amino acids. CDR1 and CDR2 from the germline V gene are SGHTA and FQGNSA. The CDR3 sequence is CASSWDRVGTDTQYF. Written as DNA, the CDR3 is TGTGCCAGCAGCTGGGACAGGGTCGGCACAGATACGCAGTATTTT.

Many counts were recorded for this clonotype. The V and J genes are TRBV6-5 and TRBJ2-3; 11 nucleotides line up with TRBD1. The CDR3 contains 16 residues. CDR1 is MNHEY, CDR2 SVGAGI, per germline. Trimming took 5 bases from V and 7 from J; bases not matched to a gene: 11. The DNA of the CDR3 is TGTGCCAGCAGTACGACCACGGGACAGGGGGGGAATACGCAGTATTTT. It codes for CASSTTTGQGGNTQYF.

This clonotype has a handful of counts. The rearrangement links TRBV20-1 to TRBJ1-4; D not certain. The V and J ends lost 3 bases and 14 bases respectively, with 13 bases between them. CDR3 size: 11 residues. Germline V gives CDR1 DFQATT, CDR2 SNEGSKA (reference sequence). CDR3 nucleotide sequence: TGCAGTGCTAGGGGATCCGAAGACCTGTTTTTT. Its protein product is CSARGSEDLFF.

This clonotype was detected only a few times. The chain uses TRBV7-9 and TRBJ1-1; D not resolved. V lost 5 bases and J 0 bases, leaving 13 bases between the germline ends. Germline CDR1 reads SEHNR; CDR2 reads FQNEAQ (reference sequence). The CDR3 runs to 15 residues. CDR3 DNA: TGTGCCAGCAGCCCTTTGGTGGAGATGAACACTGAAGCTTTCTTT. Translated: CASSPLVEMNTEAFF.

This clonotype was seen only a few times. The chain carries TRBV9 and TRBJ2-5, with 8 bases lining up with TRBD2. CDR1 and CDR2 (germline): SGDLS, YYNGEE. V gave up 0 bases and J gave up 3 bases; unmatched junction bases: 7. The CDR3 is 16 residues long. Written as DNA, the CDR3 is TGTGCCAGCAGCGTAGCAGCCAGCGGGGGAGAAGAGACCCAGTACTTC. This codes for CASSVAASGGEETQYF. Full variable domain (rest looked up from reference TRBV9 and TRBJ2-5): DSGVTQTPKHLITATGQRVTLRCSPRSGDLSVYWYQQSLDQGLQFLIQYYNGEERAKGNILERFSAQQFPDLHSELNLSSLELGDSALYFCASSVAASGGEETQYFGPGTRLLVL.

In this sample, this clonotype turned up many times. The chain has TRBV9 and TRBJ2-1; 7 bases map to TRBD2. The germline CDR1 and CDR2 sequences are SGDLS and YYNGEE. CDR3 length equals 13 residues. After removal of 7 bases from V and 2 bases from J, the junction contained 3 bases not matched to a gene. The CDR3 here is CASASGTYNEQFF. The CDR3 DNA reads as TGTGCCAGCGCGAGCGGGACCTACAATGAGCAGTTCTTC.

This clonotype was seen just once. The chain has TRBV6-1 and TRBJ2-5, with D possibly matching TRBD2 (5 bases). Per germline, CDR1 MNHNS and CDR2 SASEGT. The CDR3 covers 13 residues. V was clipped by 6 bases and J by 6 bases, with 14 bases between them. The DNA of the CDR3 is TGTGCCAGCAGGAATGCGGGCGCGAAGACCCAGTACTTC. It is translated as CASRNAGAKTQYF.

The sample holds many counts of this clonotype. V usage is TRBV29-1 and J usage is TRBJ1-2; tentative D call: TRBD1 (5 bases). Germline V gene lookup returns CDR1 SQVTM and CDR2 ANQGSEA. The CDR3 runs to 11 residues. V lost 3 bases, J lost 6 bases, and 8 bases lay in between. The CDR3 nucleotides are TGCAGCGTTGAGACAGATAATGGCTACACCTTC. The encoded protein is CSVETDNGYTF.